Listed below are T cell receptor beta chains from one sample, sequenced in a study of T cells in Graves' hyperthyroidism and ophthalmopathy. TCRdb used MiXCR to reprocess the multiplex PCR reads, holding one entry per CDR3 protein. The table lists 200,000 to 250,000 distinct CDR3 sequences, around 15% of them singletons. Sequenced: blood. The receptors shown here come from a young woman with Graves' ophthalmopathy. Both conserved end residues are part of each CDR3. A D gene is named only where the DNA matches it firmly. Size tells how often a clone was seen (once, few, many) or the class of an expanded clone, and some rows leave it out.

v_gene: TRBV10-3
d_gene: TRBD1
j_gene: TRBJ1-2
len: 13
abundance: many
CDR3aa: CAISAGGSGGYTF
CDR3nt: TGTGCCATCAGTGCAGGGGGATCCGGTGGCTACACCTTC

v_gene: TRBV12-3/TRBV12-4
d_gene: TRBD1
j_gene: TRBJ1-5
len: 17
abundance: many
CDR3aa: CASSLGRGALSNQPQHF
CDR3nt: TGTGCCAGCAGTTTAGGCAGGGGGGCTCTTAGCAATCAGCCCCAGCATTTT

v_gene: TRBV4-3
d_gene: .
j_gene: TRBJ2-3
len: 16
abundance: many
CDR3aa: CASSLERPPGPDTQYF
CDR3nt: TGCGCCAGCAGCCTCGAACGGCCCCCAGGCCCAGATACGCAGTATTTT

v_gene: TRBV5-1
d_gene: .
j_gene: TRBJ2-5
len: 14
abundance: .
CDR3aa: CASRAGGAGETQYF
CDR3nt: TGCGCCAGCAGGGCCGGAGGGGCCGGGGAGACCCAGTACTTC

v_gene: TRBV28
d_gene: .
j_gene: TRBJ1-4
len: 14
abundance: many
CDR3aa: CASSFYTTGEKLFF
CDR3nt: TGTGCCAGCAGTTTTTACACTACGGGTGAAAAACTGTTTTTT

v_gene: TRBV11-1
d_gene: .
j_gene: TRBJ2-3
len: 17
abundance: many
CDR3aa: CASSARDGPHLADTQYF
CDR3nt: TGTGCCAGCAGCGCTCGGGACGGGCCCCATCTTGCAGATACGCAGTATTTT

v_gene: TRBV10-2
d_gene: .
j_gene: TRBJ1-1
len: 13
abundance: many
CDR3aa: CASSPSKNTEAFF
CDR3nt: TGCGCCAGCAGCCCCTCAAAGAACACTGAAGCTTTCTTT

v_gene: TRBV6-5
d_gene: .
j_gene: TRBJ2-7
len: 15
abundance: few
CDR3aa: CASSYSDGSVNEQYF
CDR3nt: TGTGCCAGCAGTTACTCCGACGGGAGCGTCAACGAGCAGTACTTC

v_gene: TRBV7-9
d_gene: TRBD1
j_gene: TRBJ1-2
len: 16
abundance: many
CDR3aa: CASSRGQGHPNYGYTF
CDR3nt: TGTGCCAGCAGCCGGGGACAGGGGCACCCTAACTATGGCTACACCTTC

v_gene: TRBV9
d_gene: TRBD2
j_gene: TRBJ2-1
len: 17
abundance: many
CDR3aa: CASSASSGRMRDNEQFF
CDR3nt: TGTGCCAGCAGCGCATCGAGCGGGAGAATGAGGGACAATGAGCAGTTCTTC

v_gene: TRBV9
d_gene: .
j_gene: TRBJ2-3
len: 13
abundance: few
CDR3aa: CASSFHPTDTQYF
CDR3nt: TGTGCCAGCAGCTTTCACCCCACAGATACGCAGTATTTT

v_gene: TRBV5-1
d_gene: TRBD2
j_gene: TRBJ2-7
len: 15
abundance: many
CDR3aa: CASSWGLAGVHEQYF
CDR3nt: TGCGCCAGCAGCTGGGGACTAGCGGGAGTCCACGAGCAGTACTTC

v_gene: TRBV4-1
d_gene: .
j_gene: TRBJ2-2
len: 14
abundance: many
CDR3aa: CASSQPLSTGELFF
CDR3nt: TGCGCCAGCAGCCAACCCCTCTCCACCGGGGAGCTGTTTTTT

v_gene: TRBV3-2
d_gene: .
j_gene: TRBJ2-7
len: 11
abundance: many
CDR3aa: CASSEDDEQYF
CDR3nt: TGTGCCAGCAGCGAGGATGACGAGCAGTACTTC

v_gene: TRBV15
d_gene: .
j_gene: TRBJ2-2
len: 16
abundance: many
CDR3aa: CATSRGSSILAGELFF
CDR3nt: TGTGCCACCAGCAGAGGTTCATCTATTCTTGCCGGGGAGCTGTTTTTT

v_gene: TRBV12-3/TRBV12-4
d_gene: TRBD1
j_gene: TRBJ2-7
len: 15
abundance: many
CDR3aa: CASSDGQGLSYEQYF
CDR3nt: TGTGCCAGCAGTGACGGACAGGGGCTGTCCTACGAGCAGTACTTC

v_gene: TRBV7-8
d_gene: .
j_gene: TRBJ1-5
len: 14
abundance: many
CDR3aa: CASSLIFQREPQHF
CDR3nt: TGTGCCAGCAGCTTAATTTTCCAACGGGAGCCCCAGCATTTT

v_gene: TRBV14
d_gene: TRBD2
j_gene: TRBJ2-1
len: 18
abundance: few
CDR3aa: CASSQVKGLAGGPNEQFF
CDR3nt: TGTGCCAGCAGCCAAGTTAAAGGACTAGCGGGAGGGCCGAATGAGCAGTTCTTC

v_gene: TRBV7-9
d_gene: TRBD2
j_gene: TRBJ2-3
len: 19
abundance: .
CDR3aa: CASSLARGLAPTCTDTQYF
CDR3nt: TGTGCCAGCAGCTTAGCACGGGGACTAGCGCCAACCTGCACAGATACGCAGTATTTT

v_gene: TRBV6-5
d_gene: .
j_gene: TRBJ1-4
len: 15
abundance: many
CDR3aa: CASSYSTATNEKLFF
CDR3nt: TGTGCCAGCAGTTACTCGACGGCAACTAATGAAAAACTGTTTTTT

v_gene: TRBV20-1
d_gene: .
j_gene: TRBJ2-7
len: 15
abundance: many
CDR3aa: CSARVSRGGSYEQYF
CDR3nt: TGCAGTGCTAGAGTGTCCAGGGGAGGGTCCTACGAGCAGTACTTC

v_gene: TRBV6-1
d_gene: .
j_gene: TRBJ1-5
len: 13
abundance: many
CDR3aa: CASSTLEHQPQHF
CDR3nt: TGTGCCAGCAGTACCTTAGAACATCAGCCCCAGCATTTT

v_gene: TRBV20-1
d_gene: TRBD1
j_gene: TRBJ1-2
len: 13
abundance: many
CDR3aa: CSASDRVSAGYTF
CDR3nt: TGCAGTGCTAGTGACAGGGTGTCCGCTGGCTACACCTTC

v_gene: TRBV28
d_gene: TRBD1
j_gene: TRBJ1-4
len: 17
abundance: .
CDR3aa: CASSSLGTGGAGEKLFF
CDR3nt: TGTGCCAGCAGTTCTCTCGGGACAGGGGGCGCGGGCGAAAAACTGTTTTTT

v_gene: TRBV6-2/TRBV6-3
d_gene: .
j_gene: TRBJ2-1
len: 16
abundance: many
CDR3aa: CASSYRLFSSYNEQFF
CDR3nt: TGTGCCAGCAGTTACCGTCTTTTTAGCTCCTACAATGAGCAGTTCTTC

v_gene: TRBV28
d_gene: TRBD1
j_gene: TRBJ2-4
len: 14
abundance: few
CDR3aa: CASSNRGPKNIQYF
CDR3nt: TGTGCCAGCAGTAACAGGGGCCCCAAAAACATTCAGTACTTC